This T cell receptor (beta chain) originates from a study of beta chain features in type 1 diabetes. Study overall: The examined sorted cells totaled approximately 100 million across samples.

Germline assignment: CDR1 SNHLY and CDR2 FYNNEI. V was shortened by 6 bases and J by 9 bases, with 15 bases between the two germline ends. There are 12 residues in the CDR3. Study-level results: Still unanswered here is whether HLA type influences TCRB rearrangement. Patients with Type 1 diabetes showed moderately but significantly shorter TCRB CDR3s in all four CD4+ subsets. Researchers cautioned that cDNA sequencing could over-represent cells with high TCR expression.

With respect to this clone: Its antigen is still unknown.

Reverse transcribing all isolated RNA meant expressed TCRB transcripts were sequenced. Using immunoSEQ multiplex PCR, the repertoire was profiled, and TCRdb retains in-frame clones only, with some absent. The sample shows some 250,000 clones, roughly a tenth of them seen only once. This TCR came from a man aged 25 to 40 with type 1 diabetes. V gene TRBV2 combines with J gene TRBJ2-7; tentatively, D is TRBD2 (5 bases). The specimen sequenced was naive CD4+ T cells from blood. The DNA for the CDR3 is TGTGCCAGCAGGTCAGCTTCCGAGGGGCAGTACTTC. Protein sequence: CASRSASEGQYF.